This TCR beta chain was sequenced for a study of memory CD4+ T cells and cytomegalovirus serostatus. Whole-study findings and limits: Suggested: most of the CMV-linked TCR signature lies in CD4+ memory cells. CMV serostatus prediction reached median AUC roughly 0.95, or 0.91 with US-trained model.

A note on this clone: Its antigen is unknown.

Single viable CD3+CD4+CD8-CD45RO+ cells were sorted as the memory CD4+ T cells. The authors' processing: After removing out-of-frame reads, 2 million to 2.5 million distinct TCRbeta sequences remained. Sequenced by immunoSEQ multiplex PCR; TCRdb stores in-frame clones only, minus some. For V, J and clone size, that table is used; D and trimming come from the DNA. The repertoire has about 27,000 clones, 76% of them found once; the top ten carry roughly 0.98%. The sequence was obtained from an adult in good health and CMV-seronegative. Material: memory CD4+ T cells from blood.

The CDR3: CASSDVSQHF. CDR3 bases: TGTGCCAGTAGTGACGTGTCCCAGCATTTT. This chain uses TRBV19 with TRBJ1-5; D is undetermined. CDR1 and CDR2 (germline): LNHDA, SQIVND (reference sequence). This CDR3 comprises 10 residues. Trimming pared 5 bases from V and 11 bases from J, leaving 7 bases between.